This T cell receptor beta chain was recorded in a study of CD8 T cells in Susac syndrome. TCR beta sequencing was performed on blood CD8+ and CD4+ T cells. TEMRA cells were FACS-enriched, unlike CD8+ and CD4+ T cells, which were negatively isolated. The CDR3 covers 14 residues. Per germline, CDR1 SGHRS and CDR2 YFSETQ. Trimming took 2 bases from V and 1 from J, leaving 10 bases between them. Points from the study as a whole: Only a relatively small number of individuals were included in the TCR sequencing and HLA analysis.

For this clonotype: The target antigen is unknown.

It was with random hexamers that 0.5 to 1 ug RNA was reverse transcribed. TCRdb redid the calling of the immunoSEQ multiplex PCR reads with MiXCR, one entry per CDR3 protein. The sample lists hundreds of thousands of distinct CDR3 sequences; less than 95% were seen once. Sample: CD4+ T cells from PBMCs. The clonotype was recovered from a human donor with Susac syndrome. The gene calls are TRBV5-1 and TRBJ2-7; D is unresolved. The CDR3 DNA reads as TGCGCCAGCAGCTTAGGGCAGGCTTCCTACGAGCAGTACTTC. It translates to CASSLGQASYEQYF.